This section outlines one TCR beta chain sequence together with its context. The data originate from a study of control samples from healthy donors and cancer patients. The length of the CDR3 is 18 residues. Germline V CDR1 and CDR2: LGHDT, YNNKEL (reference sequence). Losses at the gene ends were 3 bases for V and 8 bases for J; bases not matched to a gene: 18. The method was immunoSEQ multiplex PCR; TCRdb's version includes in-frame clones alone and lacks a portion of them. The data show around 51,000 clones, 88% seen once. The sample taken for sequencing was PBMCs. The chain links TRBV3-1 (or the pseudogene TRBV3-2) to TRBJ2-1, with TRBD2 matching 8 bases. The origin of this receptor is a man aged 45-65 years with head and neck cancer. The DNA of the CDR3 is TGTGCCAGCAGCCAGTCCGCTGCCCGCGCGGGGGGACCGTATGAGCAGTTCTTC. Its translation: CASSQSAARAGGPYEQFF.